This T cell receptor (beta chain) was captured in a study of read filtering for tumor transcriptome and immune sequencing. The wider study: The cohort had approximately 16 men and more than 11 women aged roughly 40 to 90, mean around 63 years.

This clonotype was observed a handful of times. Its antigen is still unknown. Study-wide results and caveats: Without single-read clonotypes, shared clonotype proportions correlated more between IR-seq and RNA-seq.

CDR1 and CDR2 from the germline V gene are SGDLS and YYNGEE. The ends lost 3 bases at V and 4 bases at J; junction bases unmatched: 5. This CDR3 has 14 amino acids. Molecular barcoded adaptors covering alpha/delta and beta/gamma chains were used on approximately 440 ng RNA. TCRdb processed the reads anew with MiXCR; each CDR3 protein has one entry. The table has 120,000 or so distinct CDR3 sequences, 13% seen once. This clonotype originated in a donor over 35 with multiple myeloma. V gene TRBV9 combines with J gene TRBJ2-3; TRBD1 aligns across 7 bases. Sequenced sample: a population of CD138-negative cells sorted from bone marrow. CDR3 loop: CASSGGTVADTQYF. CDR3 nucleotide sequence: TGTGCCAGCAGCGGAGGGACAGTCGCAGATACGCAGTATTTT.